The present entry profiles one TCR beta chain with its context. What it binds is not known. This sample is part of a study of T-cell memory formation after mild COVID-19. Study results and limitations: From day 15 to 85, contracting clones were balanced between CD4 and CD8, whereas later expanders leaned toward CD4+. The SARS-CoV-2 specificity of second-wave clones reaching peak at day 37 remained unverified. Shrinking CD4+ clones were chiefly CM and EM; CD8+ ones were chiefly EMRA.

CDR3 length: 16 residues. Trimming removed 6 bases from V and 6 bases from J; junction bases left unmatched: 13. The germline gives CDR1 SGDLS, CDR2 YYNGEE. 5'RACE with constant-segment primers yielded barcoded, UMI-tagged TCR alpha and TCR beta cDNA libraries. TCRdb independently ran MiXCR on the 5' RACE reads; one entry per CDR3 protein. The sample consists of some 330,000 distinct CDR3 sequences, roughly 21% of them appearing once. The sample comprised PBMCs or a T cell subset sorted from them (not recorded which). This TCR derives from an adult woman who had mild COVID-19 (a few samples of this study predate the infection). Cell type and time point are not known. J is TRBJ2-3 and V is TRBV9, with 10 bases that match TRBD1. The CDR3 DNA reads TGTGCCAGCATCACCCGGTCGGACAGGGGGTGGGATACGCAGTATTTT. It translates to CASITRSDRGWDTQYF.